Presented here are 16 T cell receptor beta chains from one specimen sequenced in a study of metastatic and nonmetastatic thyroid tumors. TCRdb re-called clones via MiXCR from the PCR reads. The sample holds fewer than 15,000 clones; more than 20% are singletons and the top ten take roughly 18%. Among the patients, none had received any treatment before thyroid surgery. The sequenced sample consisted of tumor tissue. The receptors come from a female donor with papillary thyroid cancer or a benign thyroid nodule (not recorded which). Some clones in this sample may be carry-over from other donors' samples.

In this sample, this clone turned up many times. The chain carries TRBV20-1 and TRBJ2-5; D unresolved. Germline values: CDR1 DFQATT, CDR2 SNEGSKA (reference sequence). The CDR3 runs to 14 residues. The V and J ends lost 5 bases and 5 bases respectively, with 18 bases between them. CDR3 region: CSALSDPLRETQYF. CDR3 nucleotide sequence: TGCAGTGCTCTGTCTGACCCGTTAAGGGAGACCCAGTACTTC.

This clone showed up just a few times. This chain uses TRBV28 with TRBJ1-2; D gene uncertain. The germline gives CDR1 MDHEN, CDR2 SYDVKM. The CDR3 covers 13 residues. Trimming removed 7 bases from V and 7 bases from J, with 16 bases in between. The CDR3 bases are TGTGCCAGCACCTCCTGGAAGGATGGTGGCTACACCTTC. It translates to CASTSWKDGGYTF.

This clone is labeled medium-sized. The chain joins TRBV6-1 to TRBJ1-1; D is unclear. CDR1 MNHNS and CDR2 SASEGT come from the germline V gene. There are 11 residues in the CDR3. V was pared by 5 bases and J by 5 bases, with 6 bases between. CDR3 residues: CASSRVTEAFF. CDR3 DNA: TGTGCCAGCAGTAGGGTAACTGAAGCTTTCTTT.

This clone was found many times. The V call is TRBV3-1, the J call TRBJ1-4; D not resolved. The CDR3 is 14 residues long. V was shortened by 5 bases and J by 8 bases, with 15 bases between the two germline ends. CDR1 and CDR2 (germline): LGHDT, YNNKEL (reference sequence). The CDR3 loop is CASSSRTGAEKLFF. In nucleotides, the CDR3 is TGTGCCAGCAGCTCGCGAACGGGAGCCGAAAAACTGTTTTTT.

This clone occurred once. The J gene is TRBJ2-6, the V gene TRBV20-1, with D unresolved. The germline gives CDR1 DFQATT, CDR2 SNEGSKA (reference sequence). With 6 bases removed from V and 0 bases from J, the gap between germline ends came to 6 bases. The CDR3 has 13 amino acids. The CDR3 DNA sequence: TGCAGTGCCATTAACTCTGGGGCCAACGTCCTGACTTTC. Encoded protein: CSAINSGANVLTF.

The table lists this clone with many counts. The chain uses TRBV18 and TRBJ1-5; D ambiguous. Germline lookup yields CDR1 KGHSH and CDR2 LQKENI. V was shortened by 1 base and J by 0 bases, with 7 bases between the two germline ends. This CDR3 spans 15 amino acids. CDR3 region: CASSPLWDSNQPQHF. In DNA, the CDR3 is TGTGCCAGCTCACCACTCTGGGATAGCAATCAGCCCCAGCATTTT. Full variable domain (missing parts from reference TRBV18 and TRBJ1-5): NAGVMQNPRHLVRRRGQEARLRCSPMKGHSHVYWYRQLPEEGLKFMVYLQKENIIDESGMPKERFSAEFPKEGPSILRIQQVVRGDSAAYFCASSPLWDSNQPQHFGDGTRLSIL.

The genes are TRBV6-2 or TRBV6-3 and TRBJ1-5; D gene ambiguous. The CDR3 is 14 residues long. Trimming pared 6 bases from V and 0 bases from J, leaving 9 bases between. CDR1 is MNHEY, CDR2 SVGEGT, per germline. The CDR3 loop reads CASSHWNSNQPQHF. CDR3 sequence (DNA): TGTGCCAGCAGCCACTGGAATAGCAATCAGCCCCAGCATTTT.

This clone appeared many times. A much bigger clone sits one base away, suggesting this may be a read error. Other DNA sequences in this specimen translate into the identical CDR3. The V gene is TRBV28, the J gene TRBJ1-2; D possibly corresponds to TRBD1 (6 bases). Germline V gene lookup returns CDR1 MDHEN and CDR2 SYDVKM. This CDR3 is built from 14 residues. V was cut by 2 bases and J by 4 bases, with 11 bases left in between. The DNA of the CDR3 is TGTGCCAGCAGTTTAGAGAACAGGGCCTATGGCTACACCTTC. It codes for CASSLENRAYGYTF.

By its share, this clone is medium-sized (0.01 to 0.1%). The rearrangement joins TRBV12-3 or TRBV12-4 to TRBJ1-2; no clear D gene. V lost 3 bases to trimming and J lost 3 bases, with 8 bases between them. The CDR3 loop spans 13 amino acids. This chain's CDR3 is CASSLVDDYGYTF. Written as DNA, the CDR3 is TGTGCCAGCAGTTTGGTAGATGACTATGGCTACACCTTC.

This sequence joins TRBV19 and TRBJ2-7, with TRBD1 matching 7 bases. The V gene's germline CDR1 is LNHDA and CDR2 SQIVND (reference sequence). J lost 4 bases, V lost 5 bases, and 2 bases had no gene match. The CDR3 covers 12 residues. The CDR3 DNA reads as TGTGCCAGTAGTCGGACAGGATACGAGCAGTACTTC. It codes for CASSRTGYEQYF.

In this sample, this clone turned up many times. The J gene is TRBJ2-7, the V gene TRBV4-1; 9 nucleotides agree with TRBD2. There are 16 residues in the CDR3. With 5 bases clipped from V and 5 bases from J, the junction kept 13 bases outside the gene matches. Germline V gene lookup returns CDR1 MGHRA and CDR2 YSYEKL. CDR3 in DNA: TGCGCCAGCAGCTCTAGCGGAGCGGGAGGCCGTGACGAGCAGTACTTC. It is translated as CASSSSGAGGRDEQYF.

The chain combines TRBV7-2 with TRBJ1-1; D perhaps matches TRBD1 (5 bases). CDR1 is SGHTA and CDR2 is FQGNSA in the germline V gene. Trimming cost V 0 bases and J 10 bases, with 15 bases left between them. The CDR3 consists of 14 residues. DNA of the CDR3: TGTGCCAGCAGCTTAGCGGGGGGGGACTCAAGAGCTTTCTTT. Translating it yields CASSLAGGDSRAFF.

This clone was recorded many times. The rearrangement links TRBV11-3 to TRBJ1-1; TRBD1 agrees at 7 bases. Germline trimming cut 6 bases from V and 4 bases from J; bases unmatched to any gene: 11. This CDR3 region has 15 residues. Germline V gives CDR1 SGHNT, CDR2 YENEEA. The CDR3, as DNA: TGTGCCAGCAGTCCCCTCACGTCAGGGGGCACTGAAGCTTTCTTT. It codes for CASSPLTSGGTEAFF.

This chain links TRBV27 with TRBJ2-7; D ambiguous. The CDR3 spans 14 residues. Trimming pared 2 bases from V and 2 bases from J, leaving 10 bases between. Germline CDR1 and CDR2: MNHEY and SMNVEV (reference sequence). CDR3 sequence reads: CASSLARHAYEQYF. The CDR3 region has the DNA TGTGCCAGCAGTTTAGCCAGGCACGCCTACGAGCAGTACTTC.

The chain recombines TRBV20-1 with TRBJ2-7; 11 bases fit TRBD2. The germline gives CDR1 DFQATT, CDR2 SNEGSKA (reference sequence). The trim removed 1 base at V and 1 base at J, leaving 6 bases unmatched. The CDR3 sequence is 16 residues long. The CDR3 here is CSARGGTSGLSYEQYF. The CDR3 bases are TGCAGTGCTAGAGGCGGGACTAGCGGCCTTTCCTACGAGCAGTACTTC.

This clone was picked up many times. The chain couples TRBV5-1 to TRBJ1-1; D is perhaps TRBD1 (6 bases). V was pared by 5 bases and J by 1 base, with 12 bases between. Germline assignment: CDR1 SGHRS and CDR2 YFSETQ. This CDR3 is built from 14 residues. CDR3 loop: CASSGGTQNTEAFF. For the CDR3, the DNA is TGCGCCAGCAGTGGAGGGACACAGAACACTGAAGCTTTCTTT.